These 24 T cell receptor beta chains were all obtained from the same sample, sequenced in a study of neoadjuvant nivolumab and ipilimumab in lung cancer. TCRdb keeps only in-frame clones here, not all; method: immunoSEQ multiplex PCR. The sample lists a few thousand clones; about 80% were seen once. The sample was peripheral blood, taken after neoadjuvant nivolumab, alone or with ipilimumab, at or shortly before surgery. Receptor source: an adult with non-small cell lung cancer.

This clone has more than one count but fewer than ten. V usage is TRBV6-5 and J usage is TRBJ2-3, with 7 nucleotides matching TRBD2. The CDR3 runs to 16 residues. Germline-derived CDR1 and CDR2 are MNHEY and SVGAGI. V gave up 2 bases and J gave up 11 bases; unmatched junction bases: 16. The CDR3 loop is CASSYRGSPLPGGQYF. In DNA form, the CDR3 reads TGTGCCAGCAGTTACCGCGGGAGCCCCTTACCGGGGGGGCAGTATTTT.

J is TRBJ1-6 and V is TRBV6-6, with D possibly TRBD1 on 5 matching bases. The CDR3 covers 15 residues. Germline CDR1 reads MNHNY; CDR2 reads SVGAGI (reference sequence). V was clipped by 4 bases and J by 1 base, with 8 bases between them. The CDR3 DNA reads as TGTGCCAGCAGTTTGCGGGGGTCCTATAATTCACCCCTCCACTTT. Translation: CASSLRGSYNSPLHF.

This chain connects TRBV5-1 to TRBJ2-7; 10 nucleotides line up with TRBD1. Trimming at V came to 4 bases and at J to 1 base, leaving 2 bases not matched to a gene. The CDR3 is 14 residues long. Germline V CDR1 and CDR2: SGHRS, YFSETQ. The CDR3 nucleotides read TGCGCCAGCAGCCCGGGACAGGGGTCCTACGAGCAGTACTTC. This gives the protein CASSPGQGSYEQYF.

The gene calls are TRBV6-1 and TRBJ2-2; 7 bases map to TRBD1. The CDR3 has 15 amino acids. V was pared by 3 bases and J by 5 bases, with 6 bases of the junction left unmatched. Germline loops: CDR1 MNHNS, CDR2 SASEGT. As DNA, the CDR3 is TGTGCCAGCAGTGAGGGGACAGCCCTAACCGGGGAGCTGTTTTTT. Translating it yields CASSEGTALTGELFF.

The V and J genes are TRBV7-3 and TRBJ2-1; tentative D call: TRBD2 (5 bases). The CDR3 length is 15 residues. The V and J ends lost 3 bases and 8 bases respectively, with 17 bases between them. In germline, CDR1 is SGHTA, CDR2 FQGTGA. CDR3 DNA: TGTGCCAGCAGCTTGCTTGGGAGTAGCGCGGATGAGCAGTTCTTC. Its protein product is CASSLLGSSADEQFF.

The chain joins TRBV6-1 to TRBJ2-2; TRBD1 is a possible D gene (6 bases). Germline CDR1 MNHNS, CDR2 SASEGT. The CDR3 covers 14 residues. Trimming stripped 8 bases from V and 5 bases from J, with 15 bases between. CDR3 residues: CASSGQGYTGELFF. DNA for the CDR3: TGTGCCAGCTCCGGTCAGGGGTATACCGGGGAGCTGTTTTTT.

This chain uses TRBV9 with TRBJ2-7; D perhaps matches TRBD2 (5 bases). V was shortened by 0 bases and J by 1 base, with 8 bases between the two germline ends. The CDR3 covers 14 residues. Germline V CDR1 and CDR2: SGDLS, YYNGEE. The CDR3 here is CASSVDEGSYEQYF. CDR3 nucleotides: TGTGCCAGCAGCGTAGACGAGGGATCCTACGAGCAGTACTTC. The variable domain in full, completed from reference TRBV9 and TRBJ2-7, reads DSGVTQTPKHLITATGQRVTLRCSPRSGDLSVYWYQQSLDQGLQFLIQYYNGEERAKGNILERFSAQQFPDLHSELNLSSLELGDSALYFCASSVDEGSYEQYFGPGTRLTVT.

CDR3 amino acids: CASSPHRGSNTGELFF. CDR3 DNA sequence: TGTGCCAGCAGCCCACACAGGGGATCGAACACCGGGGAGCTGTTTTTT. The chain couples TRBV5-4 to TRBJ2-2; the match to TRBD1 covers 7 bases. The V segment lost 4 bases and the J segment 0 bases; nucleotides outside the gene matches: 6. The CDR3 has 16 residues. CDR1 is SGHNT and CDR2 is YYREEE in the germline V gene (reference sequence).

The chain carries TRBV9 and TRBJ2-1; unclear D gene. Looked up from germline, CDR1 is SGDLS and CDR2 is YYNGEE. With 0 bases removed from V and 2 bases from J, the gap between germline ends came to 9 bases. This CDR3 region has 15 residues. CDR3 sequence reads: CASSVGSIPYNEQFF. The CDR3, as DNA: TGTGCCAGCAGCGTAGGCTCAATACCCTACAATGAGCAGTTCTTC.

The V call is TRBV28, the J call TRBJ2-3, with no clear D. V was clipped by 5 bases and J by 0 bases, with 18 bases between them. The CDR3 is made up of 17 amino acids. Germline V gene data show CDR1 as MDHEN and CDR2 as SYDVKM. The CDR3 spells CASSRHLDLGSTDTQYF. In nucleotides, the CDR3 is TGTGCCAGCAGTCGCCATCTAGATCTAGGGAGCACAGATACGCAGTATTTT.

The rearrangement joins TRBV14 to TRBJ1-1; no clear D gene. The V end lost 3 bases, the J end lost 5 bases, and 22 bases lay between the germline ends. The CDR3 is made up of 17 amino acids. The germline V gene has CDR1 SGHDN and CDR2 FVKESK. Written as DNA, the CDR3 is TGTGCCAGCAGCCAGTTGGCCGCGGGCCTTCAGCCAACTGAAGCTTTCTTT. Translating it yields CASSQLAAGLQPTEAFF.

The rearrangement uses TRBV28 and TRBJ1-2; no reliable D call. The CDR3 is 15 residues long. Germline CDR1 MDHEN, CDR2 SYDVKM. V shed 6 bases and J shed 7 bases, with 21 bases lying between them. CDR3 sequence reads: CASSPLRIVHPGYTF. CDR3 coding DNA: TGTGCCAGCAGCCCTCTTCGGATCGTTCATCCTGGCTACACCTTC.

This clone was recorded a few times. The CDR3 sequence: CASSFYRYNEQFF. The CDR3 DNA is TGTGCCAGCAGCTTCTACAGGTACAATGAGCAGTTCTTC. The chain employs TRBV7-2 and TRBJ2-1; TRBD1 might be the D (5 bases). Per germline, CDR1 SGHTA and CDR2 FQGNSA. CDR3 length equals 13 residues. The germline V and J ends were trimmed by 3 bases and 4 bases, with 7 bases remaining between them. Full variable domain (outside the CDR3, taken from reference TRBV7-2 and TRBJ2-1): GAGVSQSPSNKVTEKGKDVELRCDPISGHTALYWYRQSLGQGLEFLIYFQGNSAPDKSGLPSDRFSAERTGGSVSTLTIQRTQQEDSAVYLCASSFYRYNEQFFGPGTRLTVL.

This clone turned up a few times. Additional DNA sequences in this sample encode the identical CDR3. The genes are TRBV10-3 and TRBJ1-5; D unclear. This CDR3 has 12 amino acids. CDR1 ENHRY and CDR2 SYGVKD come from the germline V gene. Trimming shortened V by 8 bases and J by 1 base, and 6 bases separated the two germline ends. CDR3 coding DNA: TGTGCCATCTCGGACAGCAATCAGCCCCAGCATTTT. It encodes CAISDSNQPQHF.

This chain joins TRBV7-9 and TRBJ2-3; D not resolved. V was trimmed by 1 base and J by 5 bases, leaving 10 bases between them. CDR1 and CDR2 (germline): SEHNR, FQNEAQ (reference sequence). The CDR3 covers 14 residues. CDR3 coding DNA: TGTGCCAGCAGCTTAGAGGTAGCAATAGATACGCAGTATTTT. Its translation is CASSLEVAIDTQYF. The variable domain in full, completed from reference TRBV7-9 and TRBJ2-3, reads DTGVSQNPRHKITKRGQNVTFRCDPISEHNRLYWYRQTLGQGPEFLTYFQNEAQLEKSRLLSDRFSAERPKGSFSTLEIQRTEQGDSAMYLCASSLEVAIDTQYFGPGTRLTVL.

The chain carries TRBV5-4 and TRBJ1-5; unclear D gene. The length of the CDR3 is 16 residues. V was clipped by 4 bases and J by 1 base, with 15 bases between them. From germline, CDR1 is SGHNT and CDR2 YYREEE (reference sequence). CDR3 loop: CASSHRILDSNQPQHF. The DNA for the CDR3 is TGTGCCAGCAGCCACCGCATTTTGGACAGCAATCAGCCCCAGCATTTT.

In this sample, this clone turned up a few times. The chain employs TRBV1 and TRBJ2-1; the D call of TRBD2 is as the table states it, not checked on the DNA. TRBV1 constitutes a pseudogene. The CDR3 sequence is 19 residues long. The CDR3 coding sequence is TGCACCAGCAGCCAAGAGCCGCCGACTAGCGGGAGGGCATGCGATGAGCAGTTCTTC. It is translated as CTSSQEPPTSGRACDEQFF.

The J gene is TRBJ2-1, the V gene TRBV20-1; D unresolved. This CDR3 has 11 residues. CDR1 is DFQATT, CDR2 SNEGSKA, per germline (reference sequence). V lost 4 bases, J lost 5 bases, and 6 bases lay in between. The CDR3 reads CSATHNNEQFF. CDR3 DNA: TGCAGTGCTACCCACAACAATGAGCAGTTCTTC.

V and J are TRBV29-1 and TRBJ1-2; 7 bases align to TRBD1. Trimming cost V 5 bases and J 3 bases; bases outside gene matches: 6. The CDR3 contains 13 residues. Germline V lookup: CDR1 SQVTM, CDR2 ANQGSEA. The CDR3 region is CSVPTGWDYGYTF. CDR3 nucleotide sequence: TGCAGCGTTCCGACAGGGTGGGACTATGGCTACACCTTC.

The chain links TRBV5-4 to TRBJ1-4; a weak D match, TRBD1 (5 bases). V was shortened by 4 bases and J by 4 bases, with 14 bases between the two germline ends. In germline, CDR1 is SGHNT, CDR2 YYREEE (reference sequence). CDR3 length equals 15 residues. The DNA for the CDR3 is TGTGCCAGCAGCCCTGGCGGGGCCTATAATGAAAAACTGTTTTTT. This translates into CASSPGGAYNEKLFF.

The chain employs TRBV7-9 and TRBJ2-7; D might be TRBD1 (7 bases). The V gene lost 1 base and the J gene lost 0 bases, with 13 bases spanning the gap. Germline V gene lookup returns CDR1 SEHNR and CDR2 FQNEAQ (reference sequence). The CDR3 extends over 16 amino acids. CDR3 bases: TGTGCCAGCAGCTTAGGAGGGGGGACAGTCTCCTACGAGCAGTACTTC. Translated: CASSLGGGTVSYEQYF.

The V gene is TRBV6-1, the J gene TRBJ1-2; 7 positions match TRBD1. V dropped 1 base and J dropped 5; count of bases not matched to a gene: 4. CDR3 size: 14 residues. In germline, CDR1 is MNHNS, CDR2 SASEGT. In nucleotides, the CDR3 is TGTGCCAGCAGTGAAGGACAGGGAATTTATGGCTACACCTTC. It codes for CASSEGQGIYGYTF.

J is TRBJ2-7 and V is TRBV2, with D perhaps being TRBD1 or TRBD2 (5 bases each). The V end lost 6 bases, the J end lost 0 bases, and 21 bases lay between the germline ends. In germline, CDR1 is SNHLY, CDR2 FYNNEI. The CDR3 length is 17 residues. Here the CDR3 reads CASRPYSGTLSSYEQYF. The CDR3 region has the DNA TGTGCCAGCAGGCCCTATTCCGGGACGTTAAGCTCCTACGAGCAGTACTTC.

V usage is TRBV7-2 and J usage is TRBJ2-7; D remains ambiguous. Germline V CDR1 and CDR2: SGHTA, FQGNSA. V dropped 5 bases and J dropped 7 bases, with 9 bases sitting between them. This CDR3 contains 11 residues. The CDR3 DNA is TGTGCCAGCAGCCCCTCGGCAGAGCAGTACTTC. This sequence encodes CASSPSAEQYF.